The text below deals with one T cell receptor beta chain. Its cognate antigen has yet to be identified. No much larger clone exists at a distance of one base, and base qualities are not known. The germline V gene gives CDR1 as SGDLS and CDR2 as YYNGEE. There are 14 amino acids in the CDR3, from cysteine to phenylalanine inclusive. The sequence is cut down to CDR3 DNA, 42 bases in frame from base 1. Trimming removed 4 bases from V and 5 bases from J; the gene matches leave 7 bases unexplained. The data stem from a study of shared clonotypes between healthy human individuals (dated by TCRdb to 2020 to 2022). Concerning the study at large: The cohort comprised two women and a few men aged 18 to 49 years. Per donor, three plates each were used for CD4 naive and CD4 memory, two for CD8 naive, and one for CD8 memory. To estimate repertoire size and how much clonotype sharing occurs between individuals, the study deeply sequenced the blood TCR repertoires of five healthy adults. To increase sequencing depth and limit assay-specific biases, TCR repertoire library preparation and sequencing were carried out by different laboratories using diverse techniques. Leukapheresis yielded between about 0.8 and 8.9 billion PBMCs per donor.

CD8 naive samples were CD45RO-negative cells positively selected for CCR7, giving a CD45RA+CCR7+ population that excluded TemRA cells. The donors were healthy, HIV-negative adults with no recently reported acute infections or vaccinations. Only Caucasian adults living in Nashville, Tennessee, USA were represented among the donors. After blood collection by leukapheresis, PBMCs were isolated using Ficoll-Histopaque density gradient centrifugation and then cryopreserved in the vapor phase of liquid nitrogen. Analytical flow cytometry was used to check the purity and quantity of each magnetically sorted T cell population. Genomic DNA was isolated from every sorted fraction and measured by UV absorbance on a Nanodrop 2000c. Study-wide findings and limitations: Pairwise subsampling indicated that sequencing depth was expected to affect the degree of clonotype sharing among donors. Sampling was restricted to blood, and TCR repertoires in tissues likely differ from the TCR repertoires found in blood. Across a few donors, about 5.2% of naive CD4, 3% to 4% of naive CD8, under 2.5% of memory CD4, and approximately 0.4% of memory CD8 clonotypes were shared. Even with the large sequencing depth, rarefaction of the sorted-subset datasets indicated that sequencing was incomplete. The genetic and exposure-history diversity represented was limited by the small number of donors. Estimated clonotype richness was generally larger for naive than for memory subsets. Compared with non-shared clonotypes, clonotypes shared by all four sorted-subset donors had higher generation probabilities.

TCR CDR3 regions were amplified from genomic DNA by multiplex PCR using the deep immunoSEQ assay. For each cell subset, the extracted genomic DNA was distributed evenly across all wells of several immunoSEQ 96-well plates, and each plate served as one replicate. For sorted subsets, 150 to 250 ng genomic DNA, equal to 30,000 to 35,000 T cell genomes, was loaded into each replicate PCR. Purified libraries were quantified with a Qubit 3.0 fluorometer, sized on a Bioanalyzer 2100, and re-quantified with the KAPA Library Quantification kit. Every immunoSEQ 96-well plate was sequenced on a separate single-read 150-cycle Illumina NextSeq 550 flow cell. The original pipeline was this. Because the immunoSEQ output included only junctional sequences and no quality scores, the filtering could not be the same as the filtering used for full-length reads. Sequences were annotated with PyIR, a Python wrapper for IgBLAST v1.9, and V/J genes and CDR3 were assigned using IMGT germline references. Reads were filtered out if the reads had weak V/J assignments (E-value above 1e-6), no CDR3, stop codons, out-of-frame junctions, or ambiguous translated residues. A V3J clonotype was defined by an identical inferred V gene, J gene, and CDR3 amino acid sequence. Percentage overlap between repertoires was computed as shared unique clonotypes divided by the size of the smaller repertoire. Richness of each repertoire was evaluated using RTK rarefaction, the Chao1 estimator, and Recon v2.1 estimates of unobserved clonotypes. For all TCRbeta clonotypes obtained by the gDNA method from four donors, generation probabilities were computed with OLGA. In its TCRdb copy, this immuneACCESS table keeps in-frame sequences only and misses some clones. Where compared with another copy, unresolved V genes explain less than half of these, and the others have no known cause. V and J calls and clone size come straight from that table; D and trimming were deduced from the DNA. This sample holds hundreds of thousands of clones; approximately 95% were observed only once. In total, the top ten clones hold approximately 0.12% of the sample.

The sequence links TRBV9 to TRBJ2-7, with TRBD1 matching 9 junction bases. Sequences were obtained from naive CD8+ T cells sorted from blood. What the cell subset or site label conveys for this sample: CD45RA+CCR7+. This clonotype was obtained from a woman aged 25 to 39 in good health. The CDR3 region has the sequence CASSQTGGGDEQYF. The sequenced DNA: TGTGCCAGCAGCCAAACAGGGGGCGGTGACGAGCAGTACTTC.